The 11 T cell receptor beta chains below come from one sample, sequenced in a study of blood T cell repertoires in COVID-19. Here immunoSEQ multiplex PCR was the method, and the copy in TCRdb shows in-frame clones only, minus some. Here the sample spans under 130,000 clones, approximately 83% being singletons. The sample taken for sequencing was peripheral blood. These receptors all stem from a man aged 50 to 59 with acute or convalescent COVID-19.

The V call is TRBV6-5, the J call TRBJ2-1; TRBD2 matches at 8 bases. The V gene's germline CDR1 is MNHEY and CDR2 SVGAGI. Unmatched junction bases numbered 13, after V lost 6 bases and J lost 15 bases. The CDR3 has 13 residues. CDR3 residues: CASRLLTGTRWFF. The CDR3 DNA follows: TGTGCCAGCAGGCTACTCACCGGGACTAGATGGTTCTTC.

The sample holds one count of this clone. The J gene is TRBJ2-5, the V gene TRBV27, with 7 bases aligning to TRBD1. Per the germline V gene, CDR1 is MNHEY and CDR2 is SMNVEV (reference sequence). Losses at the gene ends were 6 bases for V and 4 bases for J; bases not matched to a gene: 11. CDR3 size: 15 residues. The CDR3, as DNA: TGTGCCAGCAGCCTATCGAGGGGGCCAGCAGAGACCCAGTACTTC. Protein: CASSLSRGPAETQYF.

The CDR3 sequence: CASSIVEDYEQYF. The CDR3 DNA reads TGTGCCAGTAGTATCGTGGAGGACTACGAGCAGTACTTC. The rearrangement links TRBV19 to TRBJ2-7; possibly TRBD2 for D (5 bases). Trimming removed 3 bases from V and 3 bases from J, with 9 bases in between. The CDR3 has 13 residues. Germline lookup yields CDR1 LNHDA and CDR2 SQIVND (reference sequence).

The chain employs TRBV5-4 and TRBJ1-1; D not resolved. The length of the CDR3 is 15 residues. Germline V gives CDR1 SGHNT, CDR2 YYREEE (reference sequence). V lost 0 bases to trimming and J lost 3 bases, with 12 bases between them. The CDR3 DNA is TGTGCCAGCAGCTTGGGGGCCGGCAGTTACACTGAAGCTTTCTTT. Protein: CASSLGAGSYTEAFF.

The rearrangement links TRBV12-3 or TRBV12-4 to TRBJ2-2, with D possibly being TRBD1 (6 bases). V was shortened by 6 bases and J by 7 bases, with 12 bases between the two germline ends. This CDR3 region has 13 residues. The CDR3 is CASRTSGVGELFF. CDR3 coding DNA: TGTGCCAGCAGGACCTCAGGGGTCGGGGAGCTGTTTTTT.

This rearrangement joins TRBV12-5 to TRBJ1-1; TRBD1 matches at 8 bases. This CDR3 comprises 13 residues. The junction had 3 bases not matched to a gene; V was cut back by 5 bases and J by 4 bases. Looked up from germline, CDR1 is LGHNT and CDR2 is FRNRAP. Here the CDR3 DNA reads TGTGCTAGTGGTCTGGGACAGGTCACTGAAGCTTTCTTT. It is translated as CASGLGQVTEAFF.

The chain is built from TRBV11-2 and TRBJ1-4; D gene uncertain. CDR1 is SGHAT, CDR2 FQNNGV, per germline. Trimming removed 2 bases from V and 6 bases from J, with 22 bases in between. CDR3 length equals 18 residues. DNA of the CDR3: TGTGCCAGCAGCTTAAAGCTGGGAGGTTCGAAAATGTATGAAAAACTGTTTTTT. Its protein product is CASSLKLGGSKMYEKLFF.

This chain joins TRBV11-2 and TRBJ2-3; 12 bases are shared with TRBD2. The CDR3 has 16 amino acids. Trimming at V came to 6 bases and at J to 2 bases, leaving 6 bases not matched to a gene. Germline CDR1 and CDR2: SGHAT and FQNNGV. The CDR3 bases are TGTGCCAGCAGTCGACTAGCGGGGGCCCTCACAGATACGCAGTATTTT. Amino acid sequence: CASSRLAGALTDTQYF.

The V and J genes are TRBV4-1 and TRBJ1-2, with 9 positions matching TRBD1. Germline-derived CDR1 and CDR2 are MGHRA and YSYEKL. This CDR3 is 16 amino acids long. With 0 bases clipped from V and 4 bases from J, the junction kept 6 bases outside the gene matches. CDR3 protein: CASSQEGDRVLYGYTF. CDR3 in DNA: TGCGCCAGCAGCCAAGAAGGGGACAGGGTCCTCTATGGCTACACCTTC.

The chain carries TRBV19 and TRBJ1-4; D gene unclear. The germline V gene encodes CDR1 LNHDA and CDR2 SQIVND (reference sequence). V was clipped by 7 bases and J by 0 bases, with 12 bases between them. The CDR3 length is 15 residues. The CDR3 DNA is TGTGCCAGTACCCTCTCCCGAGCAACTAATGAAAAACTGTTTTTT. Amino acid sequence: CASTLSRATNEKLFF.

This clone appeared a single time. The gene calls are TRBV5-5 and TRBJ1-2; D is uncertain. Germline V gene lookup returns CDR1 SGHKS and CDR2 YYEKEE (reference sequence). The ends were cut back, 7 bases at V and 5 bases at J, with 18 bases in the middle. CDR3 length: 14 amino acids. Here the CDR3 reads CASELAQNLYGYTF. The DNA for the CDR3 is TGTGCCAGCGAGCTGGCACAGAACCTTTATGGCTACACCTTC.